The 15 T cell receptor beta chains below come from one sample, sequenced in a study of shared clonotypes between healthy human individuals. Profiled with immunoSEQ multiplex PCR; TCRdb holds only in-frame clones, not every one. The table has under 1,100,000 clones, more than 75% seen once. The material sequenced was memory CD4+ T cells from PBMCs. The sample's subset: CD45RA-negative fraction. The receptors shown here come from a man between 18 and 29 years old in good health. Some clones in this sample may be carry-over from other donors' samples.

The J gene is TRBJ1-1, the V gene TRBV9; D uncertain. The CDR3 has 14 residues. The V gene lost 0 bases and the J gene lost 4 bases, with 10 bases spanning the gap. CDR1 and CDR2 (germline): SGDLS, YYNGEE. In DNA, the CDR3 is TGTGCCAGCAGCGTAGGGGTTCTTAGCACTGAAGCTTTCTTT. It encodes CASSVGVLSTEAFF.

This clone was counted ten times or more. The V and J genes are TRBV9 and TRBJ2-7, with 7 positions matching TRBD1. Germline V lookup: CDR1 SGDLS, CDR2 YYNGEE. The junction had 9 bases not matched to a gene; V was cut back by 3 bases and J by 9 bases. CDR3 length: 13 residues. CDR3 DNA: TGTGCCAGCAGCGGTCAGGGACAGACCGGGCAGTACTTC. Its translation: CASSGQGQTGQYF.

This rearrangement joins TRBV11-3 to TRBJ2-1; D gene uncertain. Trimming took 0 bases from V and 8 from J, leaving 8 bases between them. The germline V gene encodes CDR1 SGHNT and CDR2 YENEEA. The CDR3 extends over 13 amino acids. CDR3 loop: CASSLEPAYEQFF. Written as DNA, the CDR3 is TGTGCCAGCAGCTTAGAACCAGCCTATGAGCAGTTCTTC. Complete variable domain (other parts from reference TRBV11-3 and TRBJ2-1): EAGVVQSPRYKIIEKKQPVAFWCNPISGHNTLYWYLQNLGQGPELLIRYENEEAVDDSQLPKDRFSAERLKGVDSTLKIQPAELGDSAVYLCASSLEPAYEQFFGPGTRLTVL.

This clone was recorded at least ten times. The chain carries TRBV13 and TRBJ2-7, with 11 bases identical to TRBD2. Looked up from germline, CDR1 is PRHDT and CDR2 is FYEKMQ (reference sequence). V gave up 2 bases and J gave up 2 bases; unmatched junction bases: 5. CDR3 length equals 16 residues. The CDR3 nucleotides are TGTGCCAGCAGCTTACTGGGGACTAGCGGTGCCTACGAGCAGTACTTC. Protein sequence: CASSLLGTSGAYEQYF.

This chain connects TRBV28 to TRBJ1-2; tentative D call: TRBD1 (6 bases). The germline V and J ends were trimmed by 7 bases and 2 bases, with 11 bases remaining between them. CDR1 is MDHEN, CDR2 SYDVKM, per germline. The CDR3 extends over 13 amino acids. CDR3 protein: CASTYDRNYGYTF. CDR3 nucleotides: TGTGCCAGCACTTACGACAGGAACTATGGCTACACCTTC.

This sequence joins TRBV5-1 and TRBJ1-1; D perhaps matches TRBD1 (6 bases). Trimming shortened V by 4 bases and J by 4 bases, and 17 bases separated the two germline ends. The CDR3 covers 15 residues. Germline loops: CDR1 SGHRS, CDR2 YFSETQ. The CDR3 spells CASSLKQGWGTEAFF. CDR3 DNA sequence: TGCGCCAGCAGCCTTAAGCAGGGGTGGGGCACTGAAGCTTTCTTT.

This chain uses TRBV7-9 with TRBJ1-1; D is unclear. This CDR3 region has 12 residues. Germline V gives CDR1 SEHNR, CDR2 FQNEAQ (reference sequence). V was pared by 0 bases and J by 8 bases, with 7 bases between. CDR3 coding DNA: TGTGCCAGCAGCTTAGCGCTGAGCGAAGCTTTCTTT. This codes for CASSLALSEAFF.

This clone was seen more than once but under ten times. This chain links TRBV28 with TRBJ2-3; D possibly corresponds to TRBD1 (6 bases). In germline, CDR1 is MDHEN, CDR2 SYDVKM. The CDR3 spans 14 residues. Between the trimmed V and J ends, which lost 3 bases and 4 bases, there was a span of 11 bases. In DNA form, the CDR3 reads TGTGCCAGCAGTTTTTTACAGGGATCAGATACGCAGTATTTT. It yields the protein CASSFLQGSDTQYF.

The rearrangement uses TRBV4-2 and TRBJ2-5; 7 bases line up with TRBD2. Germline CDR1 LGHNA, CDR2 YNFKEQ. The junction had 12 bases not matched to a gene; V was cut back by 5 bases and J by 3 bases. The CDR3 runs 16 residues. The CDR3 DNA sequence: TGTGCCAGCAGCATAGAGCGGGATGTATTTGAAGAGACCCAGTACTTC. This sequence encodes CASSIERDVFEETQYF.

This clone was counted a few times. J is TRBJ2-1 and V is TRBV7-2; the D call may be TRBD1 or TRBD2 (5 bases each). Germline CDR1 is SGHTA and CDR2 is FQGNSA. Trimming shortened V by 0 bases and J by 8 bases, and 17 bases separated the two germline ends. CDR3 length: 16 amino acids. The CDR3 spells CASSLASGTKVDEQFF. The CDR3, as DNA: TGTGCCAGCAGCTTAGCTTCCGGGACCAAGGTCGATGAGCAGTTCTTC.

On this clone: The same CDR3 also results from other DNA sequences found in this sample. The chain couples TRBV5-1 to TRBJ2-7, with unresolved D. The CDR3 is 13 amino acids. CDR1 and CDR2 from the germline V gene are SGHRS and YFSETQ. V lost 0 bases to trimming and J lost 2 bases, with 6 bases between them. CDR3 loop: CASSLGPAYEQYF. In nucleotides, the CDR3 is TGCGCCAGCAGCTTGGGACCAGCCTACGAGCAGTACTTC.

This sequence joins TRBV28 and TRBJ1-5; D not resolved. The CDR3 length is 12 residues. V was trimmed by 7 bases and J by 6 bases, leaving 10 bases between them. CDR1 MDHEN and CDR2 SYDVKM come from the germline V gene. CDR3 DNA sequence: TGTGCCAGCACCATAGTAGGTCAGCCCCAGCATTTT. Residues: CASTIVGQPQHF.

This clone was found a few times. V and J are TRBV25-1 and TRBJ2-5; TRBD1 is a possible D gene (5 bases). The V gene lost 2 bases and the J gene lost 5 bases, with 9 bases spanning the gap. The CDR3 contains 13 residues. CDR1 MGHDK and CDR2 SYGVNS come from the germline V gene. In nucleotides, the CDR3 is TGTGCCAGCAGTGAAACAGGTCGGGAGACCCAGTACTTC. Amino acids: CASSETGRETQYF.

In this sample, this clone turned up a few times. The rearrangement links TRBV27 to TRBJ2-1, with TRBD2 identical over 8 bases. J gave up 6 bases and V 8 bases, and 3 bases lay outside the gene matches. Per the germline V gene, CDR1 is MNHEY and CDR2 is SMNVEV (reference sequence). The CDR3 extends over 12 amino acids. The CDR3 loop is CASPGTSNEQFF. The CDR3 region has the DNA TGTGCCAGCCCCGGGACTAGCAATGAGCAGTTCTTC.

This clone was recorded a few times. The chain employs TRBV7-3 and TRBJ2-7; D is uncertain. The length of the CDR3 is 13 residues. Trimming pared 1 base from V and 3 bases from J, leaving 7 bases between. Germline V lookup: CDR1 SGHTA, CDR2 FQGTGA. CDR3 sequence reads: CASSLMPNYEQYF. Here the CDR3 DNA reads TGTGCCAGCAGCTTAATGCCCAACTACGAGCAGTACTTC.